The rows below give T cell receptor beta chains drawn from one sample of a study of shared clonotypes between healthy human individuals. Produced via immunoSEQ multiplex PCR; TCRdb's table is partial and in-frame only. Of under 1,100,000 clones in the sample, around 74% were seen once. The sequenced sample was memory CD4+ T cells sorted from blood. All receptors derive from a man between 18 and 35 years old in good health. CDR3s include the opening cysteine and the closing phenylalanine or tryptophan. A D gene is named only where the DNA matches it firmly. A row's size may be missing; if present it is once, few, many or a size class.

V	J	size	D	DNA	CDR3
TRBV10-3	TRBJ2-3	.	.	TGTGCCATCAGTGGCCATGGGAGTCCTACAAAAAGGGATACGCAGTATTTT	CAISGHGSPTKRDTQYF
TRBV7-9	TRBJ1-2	.	TRBD1	TGTGCCAGCAGCCCGGGGACAGGCTATGGCTACACCTTC	CASSPGTGYGYTF
TRBV19	TRBJ1-1	.	.	TGTGCCAGTACAATCGCGGGGGTCACTGAAGCTTTCTTT	CASTIAGVTEAFF
TRBV28	TRBJ2-7	.	TRBD1	TGTGCCAGCAGTCCAGACGTAAACAGGGGCTCTCACGAGCAGTACTTC	CASSPDVNRGSHEQYF
TRBV4-2	TRBJ1-2	once	.	TGTGCCAGCAGCCGAGGGGAGGGATACACCTTC	CASSRGEGYTF
TRBV18	TRBJ2-7	.	.	TGTGCCAGCTCCCCCAGGACAGACTCCTACGAGCAGTACTTC	CASSPRTDSYEQYF
TRBV29-1	TRBJ1-1	few	.	TGCAGCGTCGCGGACGTCAGGGAAGCTTTCTTT	CSVADVREAFF
TRBV10-2	TRBJ1-5	.	TRBD1	TGCGCCAGCAGTGGGGACAGGAGAAATCAGCCCCAGCATTTT	CASSGDRRNQPQHF
TRBV6-5	TRBJ1-6	.	.	TGTGCCAGCAGTTACTCTATCCGGGGTATTTCACCCCTCCACTTT	CASSYSIRGISPLHF
TRBV29-1	TRBJ1-1	.	.	TGCAGCGTTGAATCTGTACGTGGGGTGCTGAACACTGAAGCTTTCTTT	CSVESVRGVLNTEAFF
TRBV28	TRBJ1-2	.	.	TGTGCCACCAACCCAGATTCTAACTATGGCTACACCTTC	CATNPDSNYGYTF
TRBV2	TRBJ2-5	.	.	TGTGCCAGCGACCCCCAAAGGGACGGGATCGAGACCCAGTACTTC	CASDPQRDGIETQYF
TRBV5-1	TRBJ1-2	once	TRBD1	TGCGCCAGCAGAAAGTACAGGGGGAACTATGGCTACACCTTC	CASRKYRGNYGYTF
TRBV6-5	TRBJ1-2	.	.	TGTGCCAGCAGATCGACCTACCACTATGGCTACACCTTC	CASRSTYHYGYTF
TRBV18	TRBJ2-7	.	TRBD1	TGTGCCAGCTCACCTTCGAGAAGGGGGCGCGAGCAGTACTTC	CASSPSRRGREQYF
TRBV10-3	TRBJ2-1	.	TRBD2	TGTGCCATCAGTGGACTGATACCCCGTCCCGGCTTTGACGGGAGGAACGACAATGAGCAGTTCTTC	CAISGLIPRPGFDGRNDNEQFF
TRBV30	TRBJ1-5	.	TRBD1	TGTGCCTGGAGTCCCGCCGGGACAGGGCGCGCCCAGCCCCAGCATTTT	CAWSPAGTGRAQPQHF
TRBV29-1	TRBJ1-1	.	.	TGCAGCGTTGCCAGGACGGACACTGAAGCTTTCTTT	CSVARTDTEAFF
TRBV30	TRBJ1-1	.	.	TGTGCCTGGAGTGTCGAACGGACAGAAGCTTTCTTT	CAWSVERTEAFF
TRBV5-3	TRBJ2-5	.	.	TGTGCCAGAAGCTTGGGGGGAACCCAAGAGACCCAGTACTTC	CARSLGGTQETQYF
TRBV10-3	TRBJ2-7	.	.	TGTGCCACCTCGTTAGGGATCGACCTGACCTACGAGCAGTACTTC	CATSLGIDLTYEQYF
TRBV7-9	TRBJ1-6	few	.	TGTGCCAGCAGCTTGAACTGGGGGTACCTCCACTTT	CASSLNWGYLHF
TRBV18	TRBJ2-2	once	.	TGTGCCAGCTCACCCGGGCTGGGGTCTTCCGGGGAGCTGTTTTTT	CASSPGLGSSGELFF
TRBV6-4	TRBJ2-3	.	.	TGTGCCAGCAGTGAGTCCCCGCAGGGTACAGATACGCAGTATTTT	CASSESPQGTDTQYF
TRBV13	TRBJ1-2	.	.	TGTGCCAGCAGCTTACAAAGTGGCTACACCTTC	CASSLQSGYTF
TRBV7-8	TRBJ1-1	.	.	TGTGCCAGCAGCCCCCGACAAACTGAAGCTTTCTTT	CASSPRQTEAFF
TRBV5-1	TRBJ2-3	.	TRBD1	TGCGCCAGCAGCTTGAACAGGGGAGATACGCAGTATTTT	CASSLNRGDTQYF
TRBV5-4	TRBJ2-1	.	.	TGTGCCAGCAGCCCCGCTACGAGCAATGAGCAGTTCTTC	CASSPATSNEQFF
TRBV5-1	TRBJ1-1	few	.	TGCGCCAGTGGGACGGTGAACACTGAAGCTTTCTTT	CASGTVNTEAFF